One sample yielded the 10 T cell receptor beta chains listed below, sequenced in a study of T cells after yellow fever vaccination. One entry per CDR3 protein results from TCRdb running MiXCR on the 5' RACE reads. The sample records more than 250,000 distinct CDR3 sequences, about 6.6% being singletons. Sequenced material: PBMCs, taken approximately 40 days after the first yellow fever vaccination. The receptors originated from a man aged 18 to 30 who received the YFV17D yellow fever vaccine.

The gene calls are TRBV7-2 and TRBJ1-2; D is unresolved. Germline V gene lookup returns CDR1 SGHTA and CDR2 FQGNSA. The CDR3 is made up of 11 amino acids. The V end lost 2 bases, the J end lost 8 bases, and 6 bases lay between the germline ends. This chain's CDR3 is CASSLFGGYTF. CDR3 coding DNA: TGTGCCAGCAGCTTATTCGGGGGCTACACCTTC.

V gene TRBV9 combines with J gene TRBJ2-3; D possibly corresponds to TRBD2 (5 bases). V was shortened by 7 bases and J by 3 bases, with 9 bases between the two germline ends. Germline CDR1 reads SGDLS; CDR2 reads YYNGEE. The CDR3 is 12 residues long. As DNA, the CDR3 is TGTGCCAGCGCACCGGGGACAGATACGCAGTATTTT. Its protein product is CASAPGTDTQYF.

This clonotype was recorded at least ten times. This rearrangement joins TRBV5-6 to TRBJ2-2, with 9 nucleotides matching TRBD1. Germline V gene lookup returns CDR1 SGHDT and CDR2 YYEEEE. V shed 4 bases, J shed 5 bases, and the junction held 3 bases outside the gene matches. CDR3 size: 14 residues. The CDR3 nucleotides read TGTGCCAGCAGCCCGGGACAGGGAACCGGGGAGCTGTTTTTT. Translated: CASSPGQGTGELFF.

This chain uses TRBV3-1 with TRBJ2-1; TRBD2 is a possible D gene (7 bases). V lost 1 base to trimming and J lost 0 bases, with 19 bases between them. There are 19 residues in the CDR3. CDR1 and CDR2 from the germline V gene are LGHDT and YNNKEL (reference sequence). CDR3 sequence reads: CASSQGRGRPTRSYNEQFF. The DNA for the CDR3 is TGTGCCAGCAGCCAAGGGCGGGGGCGTCCAACACGCTCCTACAATGAGCAGTTCTTC.

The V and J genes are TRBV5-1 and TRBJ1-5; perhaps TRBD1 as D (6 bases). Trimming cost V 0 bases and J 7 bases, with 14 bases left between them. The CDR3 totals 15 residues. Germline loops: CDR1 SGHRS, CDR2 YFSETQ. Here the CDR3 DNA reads TGCGCCAGCAGCTTGGGGGCAGGGGTCGGGCAGCCCCAGCATTTT. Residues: CASSLGAGVGQPQHF.

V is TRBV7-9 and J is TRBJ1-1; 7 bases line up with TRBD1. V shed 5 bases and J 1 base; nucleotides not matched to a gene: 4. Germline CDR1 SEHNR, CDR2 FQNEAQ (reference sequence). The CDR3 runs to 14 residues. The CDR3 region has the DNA TGTGCCAGCAGCCCCGGACAGGCGAACACTGAAGCTTTCTTT. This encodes CASSPGQANTEAFF.

Written as DNA, the CDR3 is TGTGCCAGTAGTATTTTATCCTCGCAGCCCTCAAACACTGAAGCTTTCTTT. Its translation: CASSILSSQPSNTEAFF. The chain uses TRBV19 and TRBJ1-1, with no clear D. The CDR3 is 17 amino acids. Germline CDR1 reads LNHDA; CDR2 reads SQIVND (reference sequence). Trimming took off 3 bases at V and 2 bases at J, with 19 bases between the two ends.

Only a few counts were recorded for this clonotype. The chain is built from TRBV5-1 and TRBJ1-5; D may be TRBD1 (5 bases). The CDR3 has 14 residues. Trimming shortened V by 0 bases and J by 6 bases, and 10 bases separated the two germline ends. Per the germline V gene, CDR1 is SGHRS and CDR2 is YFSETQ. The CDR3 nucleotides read TGCGCCAGCAGCTTGGAGGGGTCGGGTCAGCCCCAGCATTTT. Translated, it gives CASSLEGSGQPQHF. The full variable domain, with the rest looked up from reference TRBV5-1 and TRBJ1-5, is KAGVTQTPRYLIKTRGQQVTLSCSPISGHRSVSWYQQTPGQGLQFLFEYFSETQRNKGNFPGRFSGRQFSNSRSEMNVSTLELGDSALYLCASSLEGSGQPQHFGDGTRLSIL.

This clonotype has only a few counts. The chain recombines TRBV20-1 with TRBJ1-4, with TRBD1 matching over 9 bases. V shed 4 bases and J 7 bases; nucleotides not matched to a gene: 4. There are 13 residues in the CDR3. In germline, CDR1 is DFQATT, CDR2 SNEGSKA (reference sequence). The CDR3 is CSAIPGQGEKLFF. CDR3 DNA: TGCAGTGCTATACCGGGACAGGGTGAAAAACTGTTTTTT.

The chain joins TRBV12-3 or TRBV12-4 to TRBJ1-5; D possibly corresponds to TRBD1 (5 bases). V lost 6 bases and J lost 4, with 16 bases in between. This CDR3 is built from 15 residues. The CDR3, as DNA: TGTGCCAGCAGCACCAGCAAGAAGGGGAATCAGCCCCAGCATTTT. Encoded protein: CASSTSKKGNQPQHF.